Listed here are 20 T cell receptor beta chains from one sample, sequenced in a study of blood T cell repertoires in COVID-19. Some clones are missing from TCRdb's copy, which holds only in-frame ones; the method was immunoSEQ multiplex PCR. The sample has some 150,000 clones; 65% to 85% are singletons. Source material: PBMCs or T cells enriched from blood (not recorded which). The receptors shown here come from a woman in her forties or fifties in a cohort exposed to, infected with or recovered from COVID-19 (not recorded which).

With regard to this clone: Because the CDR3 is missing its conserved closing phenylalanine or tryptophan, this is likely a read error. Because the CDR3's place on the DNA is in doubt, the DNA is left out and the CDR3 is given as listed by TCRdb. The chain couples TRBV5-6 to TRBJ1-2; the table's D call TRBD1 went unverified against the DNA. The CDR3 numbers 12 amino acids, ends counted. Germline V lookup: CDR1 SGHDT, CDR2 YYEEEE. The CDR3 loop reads CASSSHRTGFRI.

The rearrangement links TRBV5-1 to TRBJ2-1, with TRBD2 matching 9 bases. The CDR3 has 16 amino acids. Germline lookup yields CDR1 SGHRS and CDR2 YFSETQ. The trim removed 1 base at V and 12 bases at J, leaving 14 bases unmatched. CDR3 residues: CASSLLAGGPPEGQFF. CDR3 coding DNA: TGCGCCAGCAGCTTGCTGGCGGGAGGGCCCCCAGAGGGGCAGTTCTTC.

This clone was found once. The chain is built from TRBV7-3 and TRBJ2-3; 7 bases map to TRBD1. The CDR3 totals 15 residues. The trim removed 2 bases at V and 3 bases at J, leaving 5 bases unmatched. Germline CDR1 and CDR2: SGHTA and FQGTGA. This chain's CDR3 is CASSLLGGRTDTQYF. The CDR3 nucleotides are TGTGCCAGCAGCTTACTAGGGGGCAGAACAGATACGCAGTATTTT.

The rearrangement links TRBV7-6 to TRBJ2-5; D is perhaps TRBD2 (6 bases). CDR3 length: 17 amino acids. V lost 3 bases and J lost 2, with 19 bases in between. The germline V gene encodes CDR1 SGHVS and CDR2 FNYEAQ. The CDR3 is CASSFKTGEGIQETQYF. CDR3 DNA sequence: TGTGCCAGCAGCTTCAAGACGGGAGAGGGGATACAAGAGACCCAGTACTTC. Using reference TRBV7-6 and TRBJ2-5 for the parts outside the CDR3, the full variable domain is GAGVSQSPRYKVTKRGQDVALRCDPISGHVSLYWYRQALGQGPEFLTYFNYEAQQDKSGLPNDRFSAERPEGSISTLTIQRTEQRDSAMYRCASSFKTGEGIQETQYFGPGTRLLVL.

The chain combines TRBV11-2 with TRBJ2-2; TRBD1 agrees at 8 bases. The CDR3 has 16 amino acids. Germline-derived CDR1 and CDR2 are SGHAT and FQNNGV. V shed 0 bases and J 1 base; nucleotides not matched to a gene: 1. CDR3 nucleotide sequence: TGTGCCAGCAGCTTAGAAACAGGGGGGAACACCGGGGAGCTGTTTTTT. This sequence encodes CASSLETGGNTGELFF. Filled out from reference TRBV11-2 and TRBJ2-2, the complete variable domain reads EAGVAQSPRYKIIEKRQSVAFWCNPISGHATLYWYQQILGQGPKLLIQFQNNGVVDDSQLPKDRFSAERLKGVDSTLKIQPAKLEDSAVYLCASSLETGGNTGELFFGEGSRLTVL.

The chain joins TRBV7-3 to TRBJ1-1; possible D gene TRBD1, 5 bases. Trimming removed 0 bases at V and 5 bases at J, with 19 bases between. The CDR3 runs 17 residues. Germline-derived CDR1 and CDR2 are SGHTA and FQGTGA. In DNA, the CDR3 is TGTGCCAGCAGCTTAACTCCGTCCGGGGGGTCCGGTACTGAAGCTTTCTTT. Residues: CASSLTPSGGSGTEAFF. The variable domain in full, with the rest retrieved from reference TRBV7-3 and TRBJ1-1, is GAGVSQTPSNKVTEKGKYVELRCDPISGHTALYWYRQSLGQGPEFLIYFQGTGAADDSGLPNDRFFAVRPEGSVSTLKIQRTERGDSAVYLCASSLTPSGGSGTEAFFGQGTRLTVV.

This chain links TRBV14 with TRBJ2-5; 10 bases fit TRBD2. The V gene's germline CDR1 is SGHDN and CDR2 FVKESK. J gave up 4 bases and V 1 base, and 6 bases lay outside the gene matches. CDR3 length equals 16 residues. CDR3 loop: CASSQASGGQRETQYF. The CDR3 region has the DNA TGTGCCAGCAGCCAAGCTAGCGGGGGCCAGAGAGAGACCCAGTACTTC.

The CDR3 sequence is CASSLGAGIQYF. The CDR3 DNA follows: TGTGCCAGCAGTTTGGGGGCAGGGATTCAGTACTTC. This chain connects TRBV12-3 or TRBV12-4 to TRBJ2-4; maybe TRBD1 (6 bases). The ends were cut back, 3 bases at V and 10 bases at J, with 10 bases in the middle. The CDR3 sequence is 12 residues long.

The CDR3 is CASSGDRGYEQYF. DNA of the CDR3: TGCGCCAGCAGTGGGGACAGAGGCTACGAGCAGTACTTC. The chain couples TRBV10-2 to TRBJ2-7; 7 nucleotides agree with TRBD1. Germline V CDR1 and CDR2: WSHSY, SAAADI. The V segment lost 4 bases and the J segment 3 bases; nucleotides outside the gene matches: 3. The CDR3 is 13 amino acids.

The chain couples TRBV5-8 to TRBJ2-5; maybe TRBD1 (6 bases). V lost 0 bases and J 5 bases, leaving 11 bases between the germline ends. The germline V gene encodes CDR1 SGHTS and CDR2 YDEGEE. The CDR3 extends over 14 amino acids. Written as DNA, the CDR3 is TGTGCCAGCAGCTTGGGAAGGACAGTGGAGACCCAGTACTTC. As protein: CASSLGRTVETQYF.

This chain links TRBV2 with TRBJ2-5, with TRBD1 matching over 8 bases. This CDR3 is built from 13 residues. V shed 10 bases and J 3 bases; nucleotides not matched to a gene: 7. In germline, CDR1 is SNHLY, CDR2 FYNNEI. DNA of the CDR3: TGTGCCATCCAACAGGGGGAGGAAGAGACCCAGTACTTC. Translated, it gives CAIQQGEEETQYF. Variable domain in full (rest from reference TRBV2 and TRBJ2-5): EPEVTQTPSHQVTQMGQEVILRCVPISNHLYFYWYRQILGQKVEFLVSFYNNEISEKSEIFDDQFSVERPDGSNFTLKIRSTKLEDSAMYFCAIQQGEEETQYFGPGTRLLVL.

As DNA, the CDR3 is TGTGCCAGTCATACAGGGCCCGGGGAGCTGTTTTTT. Translating it yields CASHTGPGELFF. The chain employs TRBV25-1 and TRBJ2-2; weak D call: TRBD1 (6 bases). Germline CDR1 reads MGHDK; CDR2 reads SYGVNS. Trimming shortened V by 9 bases and J by 6 bases, and 11 bases separated the two germline ends. The CDR3 runs to 12 residues.

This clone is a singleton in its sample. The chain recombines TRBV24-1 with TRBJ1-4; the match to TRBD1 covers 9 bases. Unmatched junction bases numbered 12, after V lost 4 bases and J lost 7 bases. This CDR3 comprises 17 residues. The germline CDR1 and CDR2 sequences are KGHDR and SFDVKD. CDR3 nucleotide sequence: TGTGCCACCAGTGAAACTGTCCCGGGACAGGGCGGTGAAAAACTGTTTTTT. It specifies CATSETVPGQGGEKLFF.

The CDR3 region is CASSLDLAEQFF. The CDR3 DNA reads TGTGCCAGCAGCCTTGACTTAGCTGAGCAGTTCTTC. J is TRBJ2-1 and V is TRBV3-1 (or the pseudogene TRBV3-2); no definite D call. The CDR3 is 12 residues long. The germline V gene has CDR1 LGHDT and CDR2 YNNKEL (reference sequence). Trimming took 4 bases from V and 9 from J, leaving 10 bases between them.

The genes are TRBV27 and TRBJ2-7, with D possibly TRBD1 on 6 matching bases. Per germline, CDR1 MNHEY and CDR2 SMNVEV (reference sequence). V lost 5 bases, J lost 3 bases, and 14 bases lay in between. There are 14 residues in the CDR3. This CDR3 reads CASSPRQESYEQYF. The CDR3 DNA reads TGTGCCAGCAGTCCCCGACAGGAGAGCTACGAGCAGTACTTC.

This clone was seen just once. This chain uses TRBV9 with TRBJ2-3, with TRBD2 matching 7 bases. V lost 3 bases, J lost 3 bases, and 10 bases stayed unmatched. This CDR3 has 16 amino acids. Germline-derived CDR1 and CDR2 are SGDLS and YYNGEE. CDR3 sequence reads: CASSGERAGVTDTQYF. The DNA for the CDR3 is TGTGCCAGCAGCGGAGAGCGGGCGGGAGTAACAGATACGCAGTATTTT.

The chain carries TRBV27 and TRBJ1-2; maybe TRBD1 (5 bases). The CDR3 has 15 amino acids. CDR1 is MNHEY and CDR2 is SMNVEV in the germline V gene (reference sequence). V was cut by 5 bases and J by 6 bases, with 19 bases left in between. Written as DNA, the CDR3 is TGTGCCAGCAGTGGGGGGAACCGGGCCGCGAATGGCTACACCTTC. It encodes CASSGGNRAANGYTF.

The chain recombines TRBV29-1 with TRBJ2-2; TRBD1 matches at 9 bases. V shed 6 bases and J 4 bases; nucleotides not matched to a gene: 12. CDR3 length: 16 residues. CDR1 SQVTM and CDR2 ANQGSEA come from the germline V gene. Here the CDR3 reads CSVQTGGALTTGELFF. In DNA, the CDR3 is TGCAGCGTACAAACAGGGGGCGCGCTAACCACCGGGGAGCTGTTTTTT.

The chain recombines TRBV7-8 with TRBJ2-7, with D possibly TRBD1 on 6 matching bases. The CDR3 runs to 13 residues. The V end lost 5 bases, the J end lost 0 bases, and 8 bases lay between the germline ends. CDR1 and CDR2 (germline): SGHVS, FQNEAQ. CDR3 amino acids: CASSRQDSYEQYF. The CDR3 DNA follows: TGTGCCAGCAGCCGACAGGACTCCTACGAGCAGTACTTC.

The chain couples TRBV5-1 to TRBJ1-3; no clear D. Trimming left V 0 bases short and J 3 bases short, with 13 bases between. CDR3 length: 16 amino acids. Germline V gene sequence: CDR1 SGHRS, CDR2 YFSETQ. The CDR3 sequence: CASSLADDGVGNTIYF. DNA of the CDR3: TGCGCCAGCAGCTTGGCGGACGACGGGGTTGGAAACACCATATATTTT. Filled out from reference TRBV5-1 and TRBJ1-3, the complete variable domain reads KAGVTQTPRYLIKTRGQQVTLSCSPISGHRSVSWYQQTPGQGLQFLFEYFSETQRNKGNFPGRFSGRQFSNSRSEMNVSTLELGDSALYLCASSLADDGVGNTIYFGEGSWLTVV.